These 18 T cell receptor beta chains originate from one sample sequenced in a study of T cells in tumors after PD-1 blockade. Repertoires were generated with immunoSEQ multiplex PCR, while TCRdb's copy carries only in-frame clones and drops some. This table holds 45,000 to 60,000 clones, under 85% found once. Sequences were derived from PBMCs, sampled before anti-PD-1 therapy. The receptors stem from a human donor with advanced basal cell or squamous cell carcinoma (not recorded which).

The chain combines TRBV5-1 with TRBJ1-3; the match to TRBD1 covers 8 bases. Trimming cost V 0 bases and J 0 bases; bases outside gene matches: 2. The germline V gene has CDR1 SGHRS and CDR2 YFSETQ. This CDR3 comprises 16 residues. CDR3 DNA sequence: TGCGCCAGCAGCTTGGGAGACAGGGGCTCTGGAAACACCATATATTTT. Protein sequence: CASSLGDRGSGNTIYF.

This chain connects TRBV7-3 to TRBJ2-4; possible D gene TRBD2, 6 bases. Trimming stripped 1 base from V and 7 bases from J, with 14 bases between. CDR3 length: 15 residues. The germline V gene encodes CDR1 SGHTA and CDR2 FQGTGA. CDR3 protein: CASSLNAGGGNIQYF. In DNA, the CDR3 is TGTGCCAGCAGCTTAAACGCGGGTGGAGGGAACATTCAGTACTTC.

With respect to this clone: This specimen includes other DNA sequences encoding the same CDR3. The V gene is TRBV5-8, the J gene TRBJ1-6, with D hard to call. V dropped 0 bases and J dropped 10 bases, with 11 bases sitting between them. The CDR3 is made up of 14 amino acids. Germline V CDR1 and CDR2: SGHTS, YDEGEE. CDR3 sequence reads: CASSLGRLRSPLHF. DNA of the CDR3: TGTGCCAGCAGCTTGGGACGTTTGCGGTCACCCCTCCACTTT.

The V and J genes are TRBV7-8 and TRBJ2-1, with TRBD2 matching over 10 bases. The V and J ends lost 2 bases and 7 bases, in that order; junction bases with no gene match: 2. The CDR3 sequence is 14 residues long. Per the germline V gene, CDR1 is SGHVS and CDR2 is FQNEAQ. In nucleotides, the CDR3 is TGTGCCAGCAGCTTACTAGCGGGGGAGAATGAGCAGTTCTTC. The encoded protein is CASSLLAGENEQFF.

This sequence joins TRBV24-1 and TRBJ2-7; tentatively, D is TRBD1 (6 bases). The CDR3 is 15 residues long. V lost 2 bases, J lost 7 bases, and 17 bases lay in between. Germline V gene sequence: CDR1 KGHDR, CDR2 SFDVKD. The CDR3 bases are TGTGCCACCAGTGATTCGAGGACAGAGTTGGGGGAGCAGTACTTC. As protein: CATSDSRTELGEQYF.

This chain connects TRBV2 to TRBJ2-7, with D unresolved. The CDR3 runs to 10 residues. CDR1 is SNHLY, CDR2 FYNNEI, per germline. The ends were cut back, 9 bases at V and 4 bases at J, with 7 bases in the middle. The CDR3 reads CASLLYEQYF. The CDR3 DNA follows: TGTGCCAGTCTGCTTTACGAGCAGTACTTC.

The chain employs TRBV3-1 (or the pseudogene TRBV3-2) and TRBJ2-5; D not certain. This CDR3 spans 14 amino acids. Trimming left V 1 base short and J 1 base short, with 7 bases between. Germline V gene sequence: CDR1 LGHDT, CDR2 YNNKEL (reference sequence). CDR3 sequence: CASSQGYGQETQYF. As DNA, the CDR3 is TGTGCCAGCAGCCAAGGATATGGCCAAGAGACCCAGTACTTC.

The chain employs TRBV12-3 or TRBV12-4 and TRBJ2-1; 9 nucleotides agree with TRBD2. The CDR3 runs 12 residues. J gave up 6 bases and V 8 bases, and 2 bases lay outside the gene matches. The CDR3 region is CASSRGGNEQFF. As DNA, the CDR3 is TGTGCCAGCTCGCGGGGGGGCAATGAGCAGTTCTTC.

V is TRBV29-1 and J is TRBJ1-1; D is unclear. The V end lost 6 bases, the J end lost 0 bases, and 11 bases lay between the germline ends. Germline values: CDR1 SQVTM, CDR2 ANQGSEA. The CDR3 length is 13 residues. This chain's CDR3 is CSVMTDLNTEAFF. The CDR3 bases are TGCAGCGTAATGACGGACTTGAACACTGAAGCTTTCTTT.

As DNA, the CDR3 is TGTGCCAGCAGTAAAACCTTAGCGGAGGCCTACGAGCAGTACTTC. This codes for CASSKTLAEAYEQYF. J is TRBJ2-7 and V is TRBV6-6, with D possibly being TRBD2 (6 bases). The CDR3 length is 15 residues. V was shortened by 5 bases and J by 2 bases, with 16 bases between the two germline ends. Germline V CDR1 and CDR2: MNHNY, SVGAGI (reference sequence).

V is TRBV7-2 and J is TRBJ2-5; TRBD1 matches at 10 bases. Germline V lookup: CDR1 SGHTA, CDR2 FQGNSA. V gave up 6 bases and J gave up 4 bases; unmatched junction bases: 14. CDR3 length equals 17 residues. CDR3 bases: TGTGCCAGCAGTAATCGACCGGGACAGGGGAGGGGAGAGACCCAGTACTTC. Translating it yields CASSNRPGQGRGETQYF. The complete variable domain, with remaining parts taken from reference TRBV7-2 and TRBJ2-5, reads GAGVSQSPSNKVTEKGKDVELRCDPISGHTALYWYRQSLGQGLEFLIYFQGNSAPDKSGLPSDRFSAERTGGSVSTLTIQRTQQEDSAVYLCASSNRPGQGRGETQYFGPGTRLLVL.

The chain couples TRBV10-3 to TRBJ2-1; D uncertain. The CDR3 length is 15 residues. CDR1 is ENHRY, CDR2 SYGVKD, per germline. V dropped 10 bases and J dropped 0 bases, with 16 bases sitting between them. The CDR3 bases are TGTGCCACCAAGGACGGCGGAAGCTCCTACAATGAGCAGTTCTTC. Translation: CATKDGGSSYNEQFF.

The chain carries TRBV6-5 and TRBJ2-7; D remains ambiguous. Per the germline V gene, CDR1 is MNHEY and CDR2 is SVGAGI. With 6 bases removed from V and 3 bases from J, the gap between germline ends came to 12 bases. CDR3 length equals 13 residues. CDR3 sequence: CASSRSQDYEQYF. The CDR3 region has the DNA TGTGCCAGCAGCCGCAGCCAAGACTACGAGCAGTACTTC.

The genes are TRBV4-1 and TRBJ1-2; D not resolved. V lost 4 bases and J 1 base, leaving 7 bases between the germline ends. Germline CDR1 MGHRA, CDR2 YSYEKL. The CDR3 is 13 amino acids. The CDR3 DNA reads as TGCGCCAGCAGCCTCCAAGGTAACTATGGCTACACCTTC. It translates to CASSLQGNYGYTF.

V and J are TRBV2 and TRBJ2-6; no clear D. Germline V gene sequence: CDR1 SNHLY, CDR2 FYNNEI. Trimming shortened V by 5 bases and J by 0 bases, and 17 bases separated the two germline ends. The CDR3 has 18 amino acids. CDR3 DNA: TGTGCCAGCAGTCTTCTTGGGCCCCAGGACTCTGGGGCCAACGTCCTGACTTTC. As protein: CASSLLGPQDSGANVLTF. Variable domain in full (rest from reference TRBV2 and TRBJ2-6): EPEVTQTPSHQVTQMGQEVILRCVPISNHLYFYWYRQILGQKVEFLVSFYNNEISEKSEIFDDQFSVERPDGSNFTLKIRSTKLEDSAMYFCASSLLGPQDSGANVLTFGAGSRLTVL.

This clone has only one observation. The chain is built from TRBV14 and TRBJ2-7, with TRBD2 identical over 11 bases. This CDR3 contains 19 residues. The V gene end was trimmed by 5 bases and the J gene end by 6 bases; junction bases not matched to a gene: 21. Germline lookup yields CDR1 SGHDN and CDR2 FVKESK. DNA of the CDR3: TGTGCCAGCAGCGGCCGACTAGCGGGGCTCCAAAAGGATAGGCTCGAGCAGTACTTC. As protein: CASSGRLAGLQKDRLEQYF.

This chain links TRBV25-1 with TRBJ1-2; D call uncertain. The germline V gene encodes CDR1 MGHDK and CDR2 SYGVNS. Deletions cut 2 bases from V and 4 bases from J, with 5 bases between. The CDR3 length is 12 residues. The CDR3 DNA reads TGTGCCAGCAGTGAAAATCTCTATGGCTACACCTTC. Protein product: CASSENLYGYTF.

The rearrangement joins TRBV3-1 (or the pseudogene TRBV3-2) to TRBJ2-3, with 10 bases that match TRBD2. Germline CDR1 is LGHDT and CDR2 is YNNKEL (reference sequence). V dropped 3 bases and J dropped 7; count of bases not matched to a gene: 7. The CDR3 covers 15 residues. The CDR3 is CASSQGASGRNTQYF. CDR3 sequence (DNA): TGTGCCAGCAGCCAGGGCGCTAGCGGGAGAAATACGCAGTATTTT.